These 21 T cell receptor beta chains were sequenced from one sample in a study of tumor and adjacent non-tumor tissue in lung cancer. No cell sorting was done before RNA was extracted from the tissue. This non-tumor lung sample came from over 3 cm beyond the tumor edge. TCRbeta libraries were built with three rounds of nested PCR, modified from ARM-PCR. MiXCR, run by TCRdb on the multiplex PCR reads, gives a single entry per CDR3 protein. The table lists around 60,000 distinct CDR3 sequences, 61% of them singletons. The specimen was distant non-tumor lung tissue. The receptor set was obtained from a man between 65 and 80 years old with non-small cell lung cancer.

This clonotype was counted at least ten times. The CDR3 nucleotides are TGTGCCACCTCCCGGACAGGGGGGTCCTACGAGCAGTACTTC. It is translated as CATSRTGGSYEQYF. This chain uses TRBV6-1 with TRBJ2-7, with TRBD1 matching 10 bases. V trimming: 10 bases; J trimming: 1 base; junction bases outside the gene matches: 7. Germline V lookup: CDR1 MNHNS, CDR2 SASEGT. CDR3 size: 14 residues.

This clonotype was seen repeatedly, ten times or more. The chain is built from TRBV29-1 and TRBJ2-1, with D tentatively TRBD2 (5 bases). The CDR3 extends over 12 amino acids. With 8 bases removed from V and 3 bases from J, the gap between germline ends came to 11 bases. Looked up from germline, CDR1 is SQVTM and CDR2 is ANQGSEA. This CDR3 is CSLRGNYNEQFF. The CDR3 DNA is TGCAGCCTCCGGGGAAACTACAATGAGCAGTTCTTC.

On this clonotype itself: One end of the junction does not line up with germline, which may come from a read error. The V call is TRBV5-1, the J call TRBJ2-3, with D perhaps TRBD2 (5 bases). CDR3 length: 15 residues. CDR1 is SGHRS and CDR2 is YFSETQ in the germline V gene. The CDR3 bases are TGCGCCAGCAGCTTGAGCGGCTCTAGCACAAATACGCAGTATTTT. This encodes CASSLSGSSTNTQYF.

The chain recombines TRBV5-1 with TRBJ2-2; 7 bases map to TRBD2. The germline V gene has CDR1 SGHRS and CDR2 YFSETQ. The J segment lost 4 bases and the V segment lost 0 bases, leaving 0 bases of the junction unmatched. CDR3 length equals 14 residues. CDR3 coding DNA: TGCGCCAGCAGCTTGGCGGGAGGCACCGGGGAGCTGTTTTTT. Translating it yields CASSLAGGTGELFF.

This sequence joins TRBV11-2 and TRBJ2-7; D is unclear. V lost 1 base, J lost 10 bases, and 17 bases lay in between. The CDR3 sequence is 14 residues long. Germline V gene data show CDR1 as SGHAT and CDR2 as FQNNGV. The CDR3 protein is CASSLGGRDCDQYF. The DNA for the CDR3 is TGTGCCAGCAGCTTAGGAGGCAGAGACTGCGATCAGTACTTC.

Regarding this clonotype: The CDR3 does not end in the conserved phenylalanine or tryptophan, so this is likely a read error. The DNA is left out, because the CDR3 cannot be placed on it with certainty; the CDR3 is given as TCRdb lists it. This sequence joins TRBV12-3 or TRBV12-4 and TRBJ2-5; the tabulated D call, TRBD1, remains unverified against the DNA. The CDR3 adds up to 12 amino acids, both ends counted. The chain's CDR3 is CASSPGAKTRYS.

On this clonotype: The junction does not match germline at one end; this may be a read error. This chain uses TRBV6-2 or TRBV6-3 with TRBJ1-1, with 7 bases fitting TRBD1. This CDR3 is built from 14 residues. Looked up from germline, CDR1 is MNHEY and CDR2 is SVGEGT. The CDR3 spells CASSYRGADAEAFF. The CDR3 bases are TGTGCCAGTAGTTACAGGGGCGCGGACGCTGAAGCTTTCTTT.

Regarding this clonotype: Here the CDR3 omits its conserved ending phenylalanine or tryptophan, so a read error is the likely source. The genes are TRBV6-5 and TRBJ2-7; tentatively, D is TRBD1 (6 bases). Trimming took 0 bases from V and 8 from J, leaving 17 bases between them. The CDR3 has 15 amino acids. Looked up from germline, CDR1 is MNHEY and CDR2 is SVGAGI. The CDR3 here is CASSYSSDSETKQYS. CDR3 DNA: TGTGCCAGCAGTTACTCCTCGGACAGCGAAACTAAGCAGTACTCC.

In its sample, this clonotype was seen many times. This chain joins TRBV4-1 and TRBJ2-3, with D unclear. V lost 0 bases and J lost 4, with 11 bases in between. Per the germline V gene, CDR1 is MGHRA and CDR2 is YSYEKL. This CDR3 comprises 15 residues. CDR3 region: CASSQDGLRPDTQYF. The DNA of the CDR3 is TGCGCCAGCAGCCAAGATGGTCTACGCCCAGATACGCAGTATTTT.

Concerning this clonotype itself: The conserved closing phenylalanine or tryptophan is absent in this CDR3, likely reflecting a read error. The V call is TRBV29-1, the J call TRBJ2-6; no firm D call. Per the germline V gene, CDR1 is SQVTM and CDR2 is ANQGSEA. CDR3 length: 15 amino acids. Trimming shortened V by 2 bases and J by 1 base, and 9 bases separated the two germline ends. The chain's CDR3 is CSVELRVSGANVLTY. The CDR3 DNA reads TGCAGCGTTGAACTAAGGGTATCTGGGGCCAACGTCCTGACTTAC.

As regards this clonotype: A much larger clone is a single base away; this may be a read error. This chain uses TRBV5-6 with TRBJ1-6, with D tentatively TRBD1 (5 bases). V dropped 4 bases and J dropped 8 bases, with 22 bases sitting between them. Germline CDR1 and CDR2: SGHDT and YYEEEE. The CDR3 is 17 residues long. The DNA for the CDR3 is TGTGCCAGCAGCCCCCTCCTCGAACAGGCCTGGGATTCACCCCTCCACTTT. It yields the protein CASSPLLEQAWDSPLHF.

Many counts were recorded for this clonotype. CDR3 amino acids: CASSTRRTGFREKLFF. DNA for the CDR3: TGTGCCAGCAGCACCCGCCGGACAGGTTTTCGGGAAAAACTGTTTTTT. V is TRBV11-2 and J is TRBJ1-4, with TRBD1 identical over 7 bases. Germline V CDR1 and CDR2: SGHAT, FQNNGV. The junction had 14 bases not matched to a gene; V was cut back by 5 bases and J by 8 bases. This CDR3 has 16 residues.

Of note for this clonotype: The junction shows a germline mismatch at one end, possibly a read error. V usage is TRBV5-6 and J usage is TRBJ2-1, with no clear D. Germline V gene lookup returns CDR1 SGHDT and CDR2 YYEEEE. The CDR3 extends over 17 amino acids. The CDR3 nucleotides are TGTGCTAGCAGCTTACTAAAAGGTGGCCGGAACTACAATGAGCAGTTCTTC. Its protein is CASSLLKGGRNYNEQFF.

The chain combines TRBV12-3 or TRBV12-4 with TRBJ1-2, with D possibly matching TRBD1 (5 bases). The ends were cut back, 6 bases at V and 8 bases at J, with 19 bases in the middle. CDR3 length: 14 amino acids. The chain's CDR3 is CASSVNRQGGGYTF. CDR3 DNA: TGTGCCAGCAGCGTGAATAGGCAGGGTGGGGGCTACACCTTC.

A note on this clonotype: At one end the junction does not follow the germline gene, possibly because of a read error. The chain has TRBV6-1 and TRBJ2-2, with D perhaps TRBD1 (6 bases). CDR3 length equals 16 residues. The germline CDR1 and CDR2 sequences are MNHNS and SASEGT. In DNA, the CDR3 is TGTGCCAGCAATGATTCACAGGGTTCGGACACCGGGGAGCCGTTTTTC. Encoded protein: CASNDSQGSDTGEPFF.

About this clonotype: This may stem from a read error, because a much larger clone lies one nucleotide away. The J gene is TRBJ2-5, the V gene TRBV6-2 or TRBV6-3, with 14 positions matching TRBD2. This CDR3 region has 17 residues. The V and J ends lost 6 bases and 5 bases, in that order; junction bases with no gene match: 11. Germline V gives CDR1 MNHEY, CDR2 SVGEGT. The CDR3 bases are TGTGCCAGCAGACCCGTGACTAGCGGGGGGGCCTTGGAGACCCAGTACTTC. The encoded protein is CASRPVTSGGALETQYF.

This clonotype came up many times. The V and J genes are TRBV10-3 and TRBJ2-5; tentatively, D is TRBD2 (5 bases). Looked up from germline, CDR1 is ENHRY and CDR2 is SYGVKD. The CDR3 covers 12 residues. Deletions cut 4 bases from V and 3 bases from J, with 6 bases between. The CDR3 sequence is CAISGGKETQYF. The DNA of the CDR3 is TGTGCCATCAGTGGAGGGAAAGAGACCCAGTACTTC.

Turning to this clonotype: A read error may be the cause here, since a much bigger clone is one base away. V and J are TRBV6-2 or TRBV6-3 and TRBJ1-2; D ambiguous. Deletions cut 3 bases from V and 4 bases from J, with 6 bases between. CDR3 length: 12 residues. Per germline, CDR1 MNHEY and CDR2 SVGEGT. The CDR3 protein is CASSYGVYGYTF. The DNA of the CDR3 is TGTGCCAGCAGTTATGGGGTCTATGGCTACACCTTC.

This clonotype came up a few times. A read error may be the cause here, since a much bigger clone is one base away. The chain joins TRBV4-1 to TRBJ2-2, with TRBD2 as a possible D gene (5 bases). Germline CDR1 MGHRA, CDR2 YSYEKL. CDR3 length equals 13 residues. CDR3 bases: TGCGCCAGCAGGCTCCGTGGCACCGGGGAGCTGTCTTTT. Translating gives CASRLRGTGELSF.

On this clonotype itself: One junction end does not reproduce the germline sequence, and a read error may be involved. The chain uses TRBV12-3 or TRBV12-4 and TRBJ2-7; tentative D call: TRBD1 (5 bases). There are 13 residues in the CDR3. CDR3 DNA sequence: TGTGCGGACACCTACTTCAGGGAAGACGAGCTGTACTTC. Translated, it gives CADTYFREDELYF.

With regard to this clonotype: Its ends do not fully match the called genes, so a read error is possible. The chain uses TRBV28 and TRBJ2-3; D ambiguous. Germline assignment: CDR1 MDHEN and CDR2 SYDVKM. CDR3 length: 14 amino acids. The CDR3 nucleotides are TGTTCCAGCAGTTTTGTAGTAGGCACAGATACGCAGTATTTT. Residues: CSSSFVVGTDTQYF.